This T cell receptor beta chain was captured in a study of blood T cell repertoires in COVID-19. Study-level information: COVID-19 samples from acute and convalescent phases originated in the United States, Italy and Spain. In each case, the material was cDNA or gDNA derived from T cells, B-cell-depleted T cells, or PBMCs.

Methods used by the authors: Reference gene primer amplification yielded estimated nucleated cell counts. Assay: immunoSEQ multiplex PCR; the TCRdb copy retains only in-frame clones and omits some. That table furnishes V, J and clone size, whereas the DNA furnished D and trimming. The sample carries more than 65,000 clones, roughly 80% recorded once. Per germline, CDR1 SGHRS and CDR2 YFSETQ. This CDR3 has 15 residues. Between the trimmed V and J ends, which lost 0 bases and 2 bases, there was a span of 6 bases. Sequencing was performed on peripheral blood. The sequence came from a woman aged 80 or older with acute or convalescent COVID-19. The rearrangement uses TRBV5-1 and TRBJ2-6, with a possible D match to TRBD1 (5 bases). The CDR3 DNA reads TGCGCCAGCAGCTTGGCAGGGACTGGGGCCAACGTCCTGACTTTC. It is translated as CASSLAGTGANVLTF.